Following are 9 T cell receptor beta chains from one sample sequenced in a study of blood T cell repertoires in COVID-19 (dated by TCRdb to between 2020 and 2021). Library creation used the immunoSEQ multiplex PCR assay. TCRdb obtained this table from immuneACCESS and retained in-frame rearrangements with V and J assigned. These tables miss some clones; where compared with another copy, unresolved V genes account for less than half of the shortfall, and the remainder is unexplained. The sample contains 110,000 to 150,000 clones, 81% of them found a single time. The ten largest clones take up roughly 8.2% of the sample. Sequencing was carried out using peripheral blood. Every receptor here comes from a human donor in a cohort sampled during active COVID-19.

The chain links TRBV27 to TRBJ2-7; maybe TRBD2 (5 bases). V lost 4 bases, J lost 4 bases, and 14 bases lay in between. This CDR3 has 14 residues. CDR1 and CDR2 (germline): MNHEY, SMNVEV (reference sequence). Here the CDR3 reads CASSYGRGNYEQYF. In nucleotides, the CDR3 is TGTGCCAGCAGTTACGGACGGGGAAATTACGAGCAGTACTTC.

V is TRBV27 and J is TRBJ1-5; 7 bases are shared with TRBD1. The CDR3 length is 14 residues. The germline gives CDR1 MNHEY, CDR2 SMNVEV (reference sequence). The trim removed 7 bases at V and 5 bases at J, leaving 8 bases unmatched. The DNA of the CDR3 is TGTGCCAGCAAGCAACAACAGGGGTATCAGCCCCAGCATTTT. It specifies CASKQQQGYQPQHF.

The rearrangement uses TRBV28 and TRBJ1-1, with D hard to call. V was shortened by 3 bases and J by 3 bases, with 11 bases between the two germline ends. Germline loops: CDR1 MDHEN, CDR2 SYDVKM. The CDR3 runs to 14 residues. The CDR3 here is CASSFSSAHTEAFF. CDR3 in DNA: TGTGCCAGCAGTTTTAGCAGTGCCCACACTGAAGCTTTCTTT.

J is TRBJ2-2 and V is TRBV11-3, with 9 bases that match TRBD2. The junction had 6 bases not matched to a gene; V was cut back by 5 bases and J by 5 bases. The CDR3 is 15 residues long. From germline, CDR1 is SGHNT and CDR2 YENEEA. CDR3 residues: CASSHSGRRTGELFF. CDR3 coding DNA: TGTGCCAGCAGCCATAGCGGGAGAAGAACCGGGGAGCTGTTTTTT.

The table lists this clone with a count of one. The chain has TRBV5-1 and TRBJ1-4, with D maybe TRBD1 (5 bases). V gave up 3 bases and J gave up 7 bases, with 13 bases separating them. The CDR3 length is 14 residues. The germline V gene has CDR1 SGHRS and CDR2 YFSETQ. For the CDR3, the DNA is TGCGCCAGCAGCTACGGAAACAGGCTTGAAAAACTGTTTTTT. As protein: CASSYGNRLEKLFF.

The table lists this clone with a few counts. In nucleotides, the CDR3 is TGTGCCAGCAGTGTAGCGGGGATAAACAATGAGCAGTTCTTC. Its translation is CASSVAGINNEQFF. The V gene is TRBV28, the J gene TRBJ2-1, with 8 bases fitting TRBD2. From germline, CDR1 is MDHEN and CDR2 SYDVKM. The J segment lost 5 bases and the V segment lost 5 bases, leaving 5 bases of the junction unmatched. CDR3 length: 14 amino acids.

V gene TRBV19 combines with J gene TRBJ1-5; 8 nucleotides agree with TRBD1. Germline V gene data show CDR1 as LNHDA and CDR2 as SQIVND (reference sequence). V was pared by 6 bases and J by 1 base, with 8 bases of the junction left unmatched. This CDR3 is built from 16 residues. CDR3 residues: CASRLTRGLSNQPQHF. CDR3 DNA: TGTGCCAGTAGACTCACCAGGGGGCTGAGCAATCAGCCCCAGCATTTT.

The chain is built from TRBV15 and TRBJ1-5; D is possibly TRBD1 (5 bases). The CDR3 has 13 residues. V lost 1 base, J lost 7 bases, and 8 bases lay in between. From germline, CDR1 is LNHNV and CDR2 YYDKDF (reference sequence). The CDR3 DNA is TGTGCCACCAGCAGAGGCAGGGTGCAGCCCCAGCATTTT. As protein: CATSRGRVQPQHF.

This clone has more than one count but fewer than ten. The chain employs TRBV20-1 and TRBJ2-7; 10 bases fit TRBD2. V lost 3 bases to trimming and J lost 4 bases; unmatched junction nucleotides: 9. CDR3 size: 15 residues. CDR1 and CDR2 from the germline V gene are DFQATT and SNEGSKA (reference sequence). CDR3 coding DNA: TGCAGTGCTAGTGGTAGCGGGAGGCCTCAGTACGAGCAGTACTTC. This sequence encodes CSASGSGRPQYEQYF.